A single sample is the source of the 2 T cell receptor beta chains below, sequenced in a study of blood T cells in healthy people across ages. For the second PCR, which ran for about 7 to 11 cycles, a sample-barcoded 5' primer and a J-beta primer mix were used. TCRdb itself ran the 5' RACE reads through MiXCR, one entry per CDR3 protein. Of 1,100,000 or so distinct CDR3 sequences listed, 35% to 55% are singletons. Material for sequencing was blood. The receptor set was obtained from a woman in her fifties or sixties in good health.

This clonotype was counted a few times. The chain recombines TRBV7-9 with TRBJ2-5; perhaps TRBD2 as D (5 bases). From germline, CDR1 is SEHNR and CDR2 FQNEAQ (reference sequence). Between the trimmed V and J ends, which lost 2 bases and 11 bases, there was a span of 21 bases. The CDR3 is made up of 15 amino acids. CDR3 amino acids: CASSLSGSAYNEQYF. In DNA form, the CDR3 reads TGTGCCAGCAGCTTATCGGGTAGCGCGTACAATGAGCAGTACTTC. Full variable domain (missing parts from reference TRBV7-9 and TRBJ2-5): DTGVSQNPRHKITKRGQNVTFRCDPISEHNRLYWYRQTLGQGPEFLTYFQNEAQLEKSRLLSDRFSAERPKGSFSTLEIQRTEQGDSAMYLCASSLSGSAYNEQYFGPGTRLLVL.

This chain connects TRBV11-2 to TRBJ2-5; no clear D. The DNA end is more similar to TRBJ2-7, so the J call may be wrong. Germline V lookup: CDR1 SGHAT, CDR2 FQNNGV. This CDR3 is built from 13 residues. The CDR3 nucleotides read TGTGCCAGCAGCTTTGGGGTAGCATGCGAGCAGTACTTC. Translating it yields CASSFGVACEQYF.